Below, one T cell receptor (beta chain) is given with its context. The antigen is not known. The CDR3 carries no conserved terminal phenylalanine or tryptophan, so it likely arises from a read error. This record comes from a study of blood T cells in healthy people across ages. Study-level points and caveats: Using unsorted PBMCs precluded a conclusive naive versus antigen-experienced comparison. Diversity of TCR beta per million T cells declined in a roughly linear way with age.

A J-beta primer mix and a sample-barcoded 5' primer were used in a second PCR of about 7 to 12 cycles. Every single cDNA molecule received a tag from a template-switch adaptor with 12 random nucleotides. Using its own MiXCR run on the 5' RACE reads, TCRdb lists one record per CDR3 protein. The table has about 640,000 distinct CDR3 sequences, 58% seen once. Isolated PBMCs totaled at least 7 million in each sample. V was pared by 0 bases and J by 1 base, with 6 bases between. This CDR3 comprises 15 residues. CDR1 is LGHNA, CDR2 YNFKEQ, per germline. Sequencing was performed on blood. This sequence originates from a man in his 60s in good health. The V call is TRBV4-2, the J call TRBJ1-4; D perhaps matches TRBD1 (5 bases). Written as DNA, the CDR3 is TGTGCCAGCAGCCAAGATCAGGGAACTAATGAAAAACTGTTTGTT. The encoded protein is CASSQDQGTNEKLFV.